The entry that follows covers one TCR beta chain sequence. No antigen is known for it. Base qualities are not provided; no much larger clone lies one nucleotide away. The entry originates in a study of beta chain features in type 1 diabetes (dated by TCRdb to between 2018 and 2020). About the investigation overall: Patients and healthy donors did not differ in mean age, gender distribution, total cell number or subset yield. The study compared TCRB repertoires of sorted circulating CD4+ T cell subsets between recently diagnosed type 1 diabetes patients and matched healthy donors. Regulatory and stem cell-like memory subsets were isolated from only 8 patients and about 8 healthy donors, whereas naive and central memory subsets came from all 28 donors. A total of approximately 100 million sorted cells were examined across all samples, and the number of cells per subset was strongly correlated with RNA yield. The paper's findings and limits, for the study overall: PCR might favor shorter templates, but patient and control samples were amplified and corrected together, so any skew would affect both groups equally. Type 1 diabetes patients showed a moderate but significant shortening of TCRB CDR3 length in all four CD4+ subsets. Patients with type 1 diabetes made fewer insertions and deleted more nucleotides at VDJ recombination sites, implying thymic rearrangement abnormalities. Because cDNA was sequenced instead of genomic DNA, activated cells with high expression could be over-represented, although the groups did not differ in activation or CD3 levels. Naive, central memory and regulatory TCRB repertoires appeared more similar among patients than among healthy donors. HLA sub-analyses involved small numbers of individuals, so any influence of HLA type on TCRB rearrangement remained unresolved.

Each donor gave one peripheral blood draw, averaging roughly 100 mL, which was collected into heparinised tubes. Naive, central memory, regulatory and stem cell-like memory CD4+ T cells were sorted on a BD FACSAria II using a panel including CD45RO, CCR7, CD25, CD127, CD95 and CD27. Purity was above 95% for every sorted population. PBMCs were isolated right away by Lymphoprep density gradient centrifugation and were stained directly, without culture. Samples were stained and sorted in pairs, with one healthy donor and one patient per experiment, so that batch effects were minimized. All of the isolated RNA was reverse transcribed with the High Capacity cDNA Reverse Transcription Kit, so expressed TCRB transcripts were sequenced. Deep immunoSEQ sequencing was performed on naive, central memory and regulatory T cell samples, with an average of around 3.4 million total reads per sample. After sorted cells were lysed in RLT buffer, RNA was extracted with DNase-treated RNeasy Micro or Mini kits, with the choice depending on cell number. To prevent cross-contamination, every cell subset was processed on its own, while patient and healthy donor samples were processed together. The immunoSEQ multiplex PCR was used to amplify TCRB sequences from cDNA, yielding 87-bp fragments that span the CDR3 region. Sequencing of the amplicons was done on the Illumina HiSeq platform. Under the source paper's analysis protocol: Synthetic template baselines were used to correct PCR bias computationally, reads within Hamming distance 2 were collapsed, and singletons that could not be merged were discarded. Reads were aligned against IMGT to assign V, D and J genes, CDR3 length and insertions or deletions at six rearrangement sites. Within each subset, clonotype counts were normalized to the number of sorted cells before true diversity and Gini coefficients were calculated with the tcR R package. The overlap coefficient, calculated on TCRB nucleotide sequences, was used to quantify repertoire sharing. Out-of-frame TCRB sequences from naive cells were analyzed to stand in for the pre-selection repertoire. Entries here come from immuneACCESS through TCRdb and include only in-frame sequences with V and J called. Some clones fail to appear in such tables; in the studies checked, an unresolved V gene covers under half of the shortfall, and the cause of the remainder is unknown. V and J calls and clone size follow that table, whereas D and trimming were derived from the DNA. The sample profile shows just over 450,000 clones; approximately 28% of them were found once. The ten top clones hold roughly 0.06% of the sample.

The germline V gene specifies MDHEN as CDR1 and SYDVKM as CDR2. Ends trimmed: V by 5 bases, J by 7 bases; bases unmatched to a gene: 13. The CDR3 runs 17 residues from the cysteine to the phenylalanine. Of the read, only the CDR3 DNA is kept; its 51 bases are in frame from base 1. This clonotype was obtained from a young man in good health. The rearrangement combines TRBV28 with TRBJ2-1; a stretch of 11 junction bases matches TRBD2. Sequencing input: naive CD4+ T cells from blood. The sample's cell subset or site label is to be understood as: true naive CD4+ T cells. DNA sequence: TGTGCCAGCAGTCCATCCCGTACTAGCGGGAGTTGGAATGAGCAGTTCTTC. Translation gives CASSPSRTSGSWNEQFF.